The sequence of this T cell receptor (beta chain) was determined in a study of T cell repertoires in cytomegalovirus infection. The overall study: Selection of CMV epitopes for the study included recently identified HLA-C-restricted and well-studied HLA-B-restricted ones. It was the public TCR beta signatures that indicated both CMV infection and matching HLA type. Study-level findings and limits: HLA-C-restricted CMV-specific TCR beta clonotypes were dominant in the ex vivo response.

Comments on this clonotype: Its specificity is unknown.

TCRdb processed the reads anew with MiXCR; each CDR3 protein has one entry. The sample lists 700,000 to 900,000 distinct CDR3 sequences, approximately 32% occurring once. The V end was cut by 6 bases, the J end by 3 bases, with 14 bases between. CDR3 length: 14 amino acids. Germline V gene sequence: CDR1 MNHNS, CDR2 SASEGT. The sequence derives from a human donor in good health (CMV status not recorded). Some clones in this sample may be carry-over from other donors' samples. V gene TRBV6-1 combines with J gene TRBJ1-1; D is unresolved. Sequencing used cultured CD8+ T cells from PBMCs, obtained from culture after CMV antigen stimulation. The DNA of the CDR3 is TGTGCCAGCAGCCCCTTTAAGTATTACACTGAAGCTTTCTTT. Amino acid sequence: CASSPFKYYTEAFF.